The source of this T cell receptor beta chain is a study of beta chain features in type 1 diabetes. CDR1 is SGDLS, CDR2 YYNGEE, per germline. V shed 3 bases and J shed 6 bases, with 13 bases lying between them. This CDR3 has 14 residues. The study, taken as a whole, reports: When VDJ junctions were examined, type 1 diabetes patients showed fewer insertions and more deletions. TCRB CDR3s from Type 1 diabetes patients were moderately but significantly shorter in all four CD4+ subsets. Patients' naive, central memory and Treg TCRB repertoires seemed closer to one another than those of healthy donors.

The sequenced template was cDNA made from the entire isolated RNA. Roughly 3.6 million reads on average were seen across naive, central memory and regulatory T cell samples. Generated by immunoSEQ multiplex PCR, the TCRdb table keeps only in-frame clones and is missing some. The sample carries some 160,000 clones, approximately 8.7% recorded once. This clone was detected a few times. Its specificity is unknown. Material for sequencing was central memory CD4+ T cells from blood. The sequence derives from a woman aged 25 to 39 with type 1 diabetes. The chain couples TRBV9 to TRBJ2-1; the D gene is possibly TRBD2 (6 bases). In nucleotides, the CDR3 is TGTGCCAGCAGCGCCGGGAGTACCCCCAATGAGCAGTTCTTC. Protein sequence: CASSAGSTPNEQFF.